The 15 T cell receptor beta chains in this list originate from one sample, sequenced in a study of beta chain bispecific antibodies for T cell cancers. Blood mononuclear cells were expanded for roughly 3 days using either OKT3 anti-CD3 antibody or CD3/CD28 beads. General study points: In these mixed samples, most targeted TRBV reads derived from the leukemia cell line. Versus anti-CD19, anti-TRBV12 exposure cut the TRBV12-3 share of TRBV signal by approximately 99%.

What these receptors recognize is not known. Via MiXCR, TCRdb re-called the 5' RACE reads, giving one row per CDR3 protein. The table shows about 20,000 distinct CDR3 sequences, with more than 2% occurring only once. This specimen was healthy donor T cells cultured with leukemia cells, taken from a culture containing a bispecific antibody targeting TCR Vbeta12. Every receptor here comes from a human donor in good health. Some clones in this sample may be carry-over from other donors' samples.

Within the sample, this clonotype is medium-sized. V and J are TRBV5-1 and TRBJ2-1; D call uncertain. The CDR3 consists of 13 residues. Germline loops: CDR1 SGHRS, CDR2 YFSETQ. Trimming left V 4 bases short and J 6 bases short, with 11 bases between. Here the CDR3 reads CASSLPPGNEQFF. DNA for the CDR3: TGCGCCAGCAGCCTACCTCCTGGCAATGAGCAGTTCTTC.

This clonotype was recorded at least ten times. The gene calls are TRBV5-6 and TRBJ2-3; D ambiguous. Germline CDR1 is SGHDT and CDR2 is YYEEEE. The V gene lost 5 bases and the J gene lost 1 base, with 11 bases spanning the gap. This CDR3 is 14 amino acids long. Here the CDR3 DNA reads TGTGCCAGCAGGACCGGTCCGGGCACAGATACGCAGTATTTT. Translating it yields CASRTGPGTDTQYF.

Many counts were recorded for this clonotype. This sequence joins TRBV7-8 and TRBJ2-7; perhaps TRBD1 as D (6 bases). With 0 bases removed from V and 4 bases from J, the gap between germline ends came to 13 bases. The CDR3 runs 15 residues. The germline CDR1 and CDR2 sequences are SGHVS and FQNEAQ. The CDR3 spells CASSLAEQGGYEQYF. The CDR3 DNA reads TGTGCCAGCAGCTTAGCTGAACAGGGCGGGTACGAGCAGTACTTC. Complete variable domain (other parts from reference TRBV7-8 and TRBJ2-7): GAGVSQSPRYKVAKRGQDVALRCDPISGHVSLFWYQQALGQGPEFLTYFQNEAQLDKSGLPSDRFFAERPEGSVSTLKIQRTQQEDSAVYLCASSLAEQGGYEQYFGPGTRLTVT.

This clonotype was counted at least ten times. V gene TRBV20-1 combines with J gene TRBJ1-6, with 9 bases fitting TRBD1. Germline V CDR1 and CDR2: DFQATT, SNEGSKA (reference sequence). This CDR3 is built from 13 residues. The V segment lost 6 bases and the J segment 8 bases; nucleotides outside the gene matches: 5. The DNA of the CDR3 is TGCAGTGCCGAGGGACAGGGTGATTCACCCCTCCACTTT. Translation: CSAEGQGDSPLHF.

This clonotype was picked up many times. This chain joins TRBV7-9 and TRBJ2-7; 8 bases map to TRBD2. The ends lost 3 bases at V and 7 bases at J; junction bases unmatched: 5. The germline V gene has CDR1 SEHNR and CDR2 FQNEAQ (reference sequence). The CDR3 runs to 13 residues. The CDR3 coding sequence is TGTGCCAGCAGCTTTGGACTAGCAGGGGAGCAGTACTTC. Translated, it gives CASSFGLAGEQYF.

This clonotype was counted many times. The rearrangement links TRBV29-1 to TRBJ2-2; possibly TRBD1 for D (6 bases). Trimming took off 4 bases at V and 5 bases at J, with 14 bases between the two ends. Germline lookup yields CDR1 SQVTM and CDR2 ANQGSEA. CDR3 length: 14 amino acids. This CDR3 reads CSVGAGEFTGELFF. The CDR3 DNA reads TGCAGCGTTGGCGCAGGGGAATTTACCGGGGAGCTGTTTTTT.

At least ten counts were recorded for this clonotype. V and J are TRBV5-1 and TRBJ1-1, with D tentatively TRBD1 (6 bases). CDR1 is SGHRS and CDR2 is YFSETQ in the germline V gene. The ends were cut back, 1 base at V and 5 bases at J, with 15 bases in the middle. The CDR3 runs to 15 residues. CDR3 sequence: CASSLYGRGGTEAFF. The DNA for the CDR3 is TGCGCCAGCAGCTTGTATGGCAGGGGAGGGACTGAAGCTTTCTTT.

By proportion, this clonotype is medium-sized (0.01 to 0.1%). The chain is built from TRBV13 and TRBJ2-7; the D is unclear. V was trimmed by 3 bases and J by 1 base, leaving 10 bases between them. This CDR3 contains 14 residues. The germline CDR1 and CDR2 sequences are PRHDT and FYEKMQ (reference sequence). CDR3 loop: CASSLGLGSYEQYF. CDR3 bases: TGTGCCAGCAGCTTGGGGTTGGGTTCCTACGAGCAGTACTTC.

Many counts were recorded for this clonotype. V gene TRBV2 combines with J gene TRBJ2-1; TRBD2 matches at 12 bases. CDR1 and CDR2 from the germline V gene are SNHLY and FYNNEI. Losses at the gene ends were 4 bases for V and 6 bases for J; bases not matched to a gene: 4. This CDR3 has 15 amino acids. CDR3 in amino acids: CASSALAGGPNEQFF. CDR3 DNA: TGTGCCAGCAGTGCACTAGCGGGGGGACCCAATGAGCAGTTCTTC.

The table lists this clonotype with many counts. The V and J genes are TRBV14 and TRBJ2-7, with a weak D call TRBD2 (5 bases). Germline loops: CDR1 SGHDN, CDR2 FVKESK. V gave up 0 bases and J gave up 3 bases, with 9 bases separating them. The CDR3 contains 14 residues. CDR3 region: CASSQDGVFYEQYF. The CDR3 DNA reads as TGTGCCAGCAGCCAAGACGGGGTATTCTACGAGCAGTACTTC.

This clonotype was counted ten times or more. The chain has TRBV12-3 or TRBV12-4 and TRBJ2-1; 11 bases align to TRBD2. The V and J ends lost 3 bases and 7 bases, in that order; junction bases with no gene match: 5. The CDR3 loop spans 15 amino acids. Here the CDR3 reads CASSLVAGGPNEQFF. The CDR3, as DNA: TGTGCCAGCAGTTTGGTAGCGGGGGGGCCGAATGAGCAGTTCTTC.

This clonotype was seen a few times. Given a much more abundant clone one base away, this may be a read error. This chain uses TRBV5-1 with TRBJ2-5; 8 nucleotides agree with TRBD2. CDR3 length: 16 amino acids. The germline CDR1 and CDR2 sequences are SGHRS and YFSETQ. CDR3 sequence reads: CVSSGGGSPEKETQYF. CDR3 coding DNA: TGCGTCAGCAGCGGGGGAGGTAGCCCGGAGAAAGAGACCCAGTACTTC.

This clonotype was seen ten or more times. The genes are TRBV5-1 and TRBJ1-1, with 9 bases aligning to TRBD1. V dropped 3 bases and J dropped 4; count of bases not matched to a gene: 4. The CDR3 runs to 14 residues. The V gene's germline CDR1 is SGHRS and CDR2 YFSETQ. This CDR3 reads CASSSGQGLTEAFF. DNA of the CDR3: TGCGCCAGCAGCTCGGGACAGGGACTCACTGAAGCTTTCTTT.

This clonotype was seen at least ten times. This rearrangement joins TRBV5-1 to TRBJ2-7; no firm D call. Germline lookup yields CDR1 SGHRS and CDR2 YFSETQ. The V gene lost 4 bases and the J gene lost 4 bases, with 12 bases spanning the gap. The CDR3 length is 13 residues. The CDR3 loop reads CASSPPESYEQYF. The CDR3 DNA is TGCGCCAGCAGCCCCCCCGAGAGTTACGAGCAGTACTTC.

This clonotype is labeled medium-sized. This chain joins TRBV27 and TRBJ1-5, with D unresolved. Trimming shortened V by 1 base and J by 1 base, and 8 bases separated the two germline ends. Looked up from germline, CDR1 is MNHEY and CDR2 is SMNVEV (reference sequence). This CDR3 contains 15 residues. CDR3 sequence (DNA): TGTGCCAGCAGTTTATACACGGGGAGCAATCAGCCCCAGCATTTT. Translated: CASSLYTGSNQPQHF.